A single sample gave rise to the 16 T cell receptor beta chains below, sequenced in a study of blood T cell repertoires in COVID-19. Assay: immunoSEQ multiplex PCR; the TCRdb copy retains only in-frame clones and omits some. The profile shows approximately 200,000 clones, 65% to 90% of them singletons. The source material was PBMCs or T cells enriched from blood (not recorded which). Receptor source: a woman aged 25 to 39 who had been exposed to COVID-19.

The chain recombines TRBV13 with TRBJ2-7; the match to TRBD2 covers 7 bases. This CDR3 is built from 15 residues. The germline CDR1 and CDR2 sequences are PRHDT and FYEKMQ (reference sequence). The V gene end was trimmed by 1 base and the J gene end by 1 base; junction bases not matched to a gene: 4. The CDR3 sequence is CASSLAGGGSYEQYF. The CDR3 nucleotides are TGTGCCAGCAGCTTAGCTGGCGGGGGTTCCTACGAGCAGTACTTC.

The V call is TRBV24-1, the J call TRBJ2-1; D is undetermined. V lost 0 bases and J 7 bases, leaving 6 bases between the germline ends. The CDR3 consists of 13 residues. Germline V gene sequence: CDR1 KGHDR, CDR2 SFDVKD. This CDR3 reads CATSDLPRNEQFF. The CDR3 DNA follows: TGTGCCACCAGTGATTTGCCGAGGAATGAGCAGTTCTTC.

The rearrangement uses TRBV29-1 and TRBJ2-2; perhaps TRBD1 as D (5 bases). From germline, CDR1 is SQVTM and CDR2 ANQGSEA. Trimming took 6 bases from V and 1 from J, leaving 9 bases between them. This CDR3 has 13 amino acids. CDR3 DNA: TGCAGCGTCAGCGACAGGAACACCGGGGAGCTGTTTTTT. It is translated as CSVSDRNTGELFF.

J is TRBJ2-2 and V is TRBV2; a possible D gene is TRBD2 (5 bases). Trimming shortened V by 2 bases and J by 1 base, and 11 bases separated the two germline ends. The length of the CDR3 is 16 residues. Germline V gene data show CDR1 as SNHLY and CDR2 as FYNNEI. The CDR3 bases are TGTGCCAGCAGTGAATTCGAGCGGAAGAACACCGGGGAGCTGTTTTTT. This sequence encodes CASSEFERKNTGELFF.

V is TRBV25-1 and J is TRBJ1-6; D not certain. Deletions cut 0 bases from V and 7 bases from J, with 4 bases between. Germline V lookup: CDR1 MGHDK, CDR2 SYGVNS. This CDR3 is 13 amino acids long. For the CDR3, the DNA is TGTGCCAGCAGTGAATATATGAATTCACCCCTCCACTTT. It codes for CASSEYMNSPLHF.

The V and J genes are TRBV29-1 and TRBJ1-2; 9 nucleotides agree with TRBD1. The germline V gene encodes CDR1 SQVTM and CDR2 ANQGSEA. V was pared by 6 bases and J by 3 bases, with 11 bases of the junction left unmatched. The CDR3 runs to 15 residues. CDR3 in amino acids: CSVEWTRDRDYGYTF. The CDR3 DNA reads TGCAGCGTGGAGTGGACTCGGGACAGGGACTATGGCTACACCTTC. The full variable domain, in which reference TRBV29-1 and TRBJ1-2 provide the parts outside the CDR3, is SAVISQKPSRDICQRGTSLTIQCQVDSQVTMMFWYRQQPGQSLTLIATANQGSEATYESGFVIDKFPISRPNLTFSTLTVSNMSPEDSSIYLCSVEWTRDRDYGYTFGSGTRLTVV.

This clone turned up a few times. The CDR3 DNA follows: TGCGCCAGCAGCCACGGGGAAGGTAGCTCCTACAATGAGCAGTTCTTC. Translating gives CASSHGEGSSYNEQFF. The chain is built from TRBV5-1 and TRBJ2-1, with D tentatively TRBD2 (5 bases). The CDR3 contains 16 residues. From germline, CDR1 is SGHRS and CDR2 YFSETQ. Trimming shortened V by 4 bases and J by 0 bases, and 14 bases separated the two germline ends.

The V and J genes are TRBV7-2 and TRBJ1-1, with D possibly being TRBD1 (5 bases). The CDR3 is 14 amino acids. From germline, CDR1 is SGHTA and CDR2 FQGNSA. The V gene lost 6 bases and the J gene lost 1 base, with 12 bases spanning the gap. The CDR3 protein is CASRLGLSNTEAFF. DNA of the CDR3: TGTGCCAGCAGATTGGGACTCTCGAACACTGAAGCTTTCTTT.

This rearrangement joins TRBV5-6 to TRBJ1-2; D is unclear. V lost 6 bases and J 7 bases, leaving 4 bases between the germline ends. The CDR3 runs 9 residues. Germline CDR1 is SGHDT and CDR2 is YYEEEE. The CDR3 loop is CASIGGYTF. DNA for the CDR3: TGTGCCAGCATCGGTGGCTACACCTTC.

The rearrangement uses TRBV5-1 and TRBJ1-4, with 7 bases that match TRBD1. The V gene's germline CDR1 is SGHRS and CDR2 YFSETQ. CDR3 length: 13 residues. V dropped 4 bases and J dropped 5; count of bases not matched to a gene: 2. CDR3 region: CASSRDRNEKLFF. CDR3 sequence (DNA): TGCGCCAGCAGCCGGGACAGAAATGAAAAACTGTTTTTT. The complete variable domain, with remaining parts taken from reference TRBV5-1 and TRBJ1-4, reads KAGVTQTPRYLIKTRGQQVTLSCSPISGHRSVSWYQQTPGQGLQFLFEYFSETQRNKGNFPGRFSGRQFSNSRSEMNVSTLELGDSALYLCASSRDRNEKLFFGSGTQLSVL.

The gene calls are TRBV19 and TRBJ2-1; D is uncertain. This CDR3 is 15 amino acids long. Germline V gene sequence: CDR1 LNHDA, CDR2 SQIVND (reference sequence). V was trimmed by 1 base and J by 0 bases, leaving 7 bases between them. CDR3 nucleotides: TGTGCCAGTAGTATAGTGGTCAGCTCCTACAATGAGCAGTTCTTC. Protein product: CASSIVVSSYNEQFF. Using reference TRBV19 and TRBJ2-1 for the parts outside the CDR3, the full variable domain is DGGITQSPKYLFRKEGQNVTLSCEQNLNHDAMYWYRQDPGQGLRLIYYSQIVNDFQKGDIAEGYSVSREKKESFPLTVTSAQKNPTAFYLCASSIVVSSYNEQFFGPGTRLTVL.

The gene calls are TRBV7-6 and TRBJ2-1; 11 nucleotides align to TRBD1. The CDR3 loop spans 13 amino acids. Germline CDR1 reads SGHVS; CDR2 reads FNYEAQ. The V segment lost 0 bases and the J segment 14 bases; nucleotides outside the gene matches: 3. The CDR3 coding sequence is TGTGCCAGCAGCTTAGCGGACAGGGGGCGGGAGTTCTTC. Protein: CASSLADRGREFF.

The chain's CDR3 is CASSYSEVGQPQHF. Written as DNA, the CDR3 is TGTGCCAGCAGTTACTCCGAGGTCGGGCAGCCCCAGCATTTT. The J gene is TRBJ1-5, the V gene TRBV6-5, with D uncertain. This CDR3 has 14 residues. CDR1 and CDR2 (germline): MNHEY, SVGAGI. V was clipped by 0 bases and J by 7 bases, with 10 bases between them.

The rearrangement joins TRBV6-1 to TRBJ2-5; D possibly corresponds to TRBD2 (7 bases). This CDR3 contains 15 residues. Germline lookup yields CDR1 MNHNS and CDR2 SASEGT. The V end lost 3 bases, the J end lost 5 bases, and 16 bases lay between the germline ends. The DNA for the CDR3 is TGTGCCAGCAGTGATTGGGGGGGGCGAAGGGAGACCCAGTACTTC. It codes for CASSDWGGRRETQYF.

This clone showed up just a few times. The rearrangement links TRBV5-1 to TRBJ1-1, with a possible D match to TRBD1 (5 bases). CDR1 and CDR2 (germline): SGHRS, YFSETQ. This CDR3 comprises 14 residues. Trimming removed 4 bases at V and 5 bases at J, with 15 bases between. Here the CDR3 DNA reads TGCGCCAGCAGCCTCGGGGCTGGGGGGACTGAAGCTTTCTTT. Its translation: CASSLGAGGTEAFF.

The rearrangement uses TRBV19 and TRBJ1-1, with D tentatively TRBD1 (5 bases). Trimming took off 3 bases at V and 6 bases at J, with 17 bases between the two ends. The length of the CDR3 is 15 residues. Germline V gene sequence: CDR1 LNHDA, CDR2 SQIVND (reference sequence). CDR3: CASSIQGGGLSEAFF. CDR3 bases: TGTGCCAGTAGTATTCAGGGAGGAGGTTTATCTGAAGCTTTCTTT. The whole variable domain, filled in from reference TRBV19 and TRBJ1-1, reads DGGITQSPKYLFRKEGQNVTLSCEQNLNHDAMYWYRQDPGQGLRLIYYSQIVNDFQKGDIAEGYSVSREKKESFPLTVTSAQKNPTAFYLCASSIQGGGLSEAFFGQGTRLTVV.